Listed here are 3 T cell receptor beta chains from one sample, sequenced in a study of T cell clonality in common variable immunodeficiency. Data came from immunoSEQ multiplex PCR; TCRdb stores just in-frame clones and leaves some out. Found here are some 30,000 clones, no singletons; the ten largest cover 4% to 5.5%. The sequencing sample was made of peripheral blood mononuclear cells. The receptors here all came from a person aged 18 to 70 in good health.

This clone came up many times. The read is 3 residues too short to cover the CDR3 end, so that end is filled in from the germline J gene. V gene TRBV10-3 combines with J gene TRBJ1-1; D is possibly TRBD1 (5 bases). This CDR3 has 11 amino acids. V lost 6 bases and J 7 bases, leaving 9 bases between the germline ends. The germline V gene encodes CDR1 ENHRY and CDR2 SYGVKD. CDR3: CAIRDQGEAFF. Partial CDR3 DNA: TGTGCCATCAGGGACCAGGGTGAA.

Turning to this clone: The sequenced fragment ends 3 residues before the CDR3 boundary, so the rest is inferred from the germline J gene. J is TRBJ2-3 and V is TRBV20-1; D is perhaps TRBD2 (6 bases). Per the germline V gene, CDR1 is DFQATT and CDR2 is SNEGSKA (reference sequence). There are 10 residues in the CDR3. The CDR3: CSAWGETQYF. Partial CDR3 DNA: TGCAGTGCTTGGGGGGAGACG.

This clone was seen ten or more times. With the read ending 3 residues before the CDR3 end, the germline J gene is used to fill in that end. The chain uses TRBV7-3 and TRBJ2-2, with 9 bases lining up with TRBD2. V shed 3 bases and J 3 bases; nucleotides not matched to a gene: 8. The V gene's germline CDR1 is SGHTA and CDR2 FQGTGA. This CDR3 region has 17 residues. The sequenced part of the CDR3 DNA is TGTGCCAGCAGCTTCTGGCCCGCTAGCGGGGACACCGGGGAG. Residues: CASSFWPASGDTGE. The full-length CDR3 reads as CASSFWPASGDTGELFF. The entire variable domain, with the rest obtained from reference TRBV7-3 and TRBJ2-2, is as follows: GAGVSQTPSNKVTEKGKYVELRCDPISGHTALYWYRQSLGQGPEFLIYFQGTGAADDSGLPNDRFFAVRPEGSVSTLKIQRTERGDSAVYLCASSFWPASGDTGELFFGEGSRLTVL.